Below, one TCR beta chain is given with its context. The CDR3 contains 18 residues. With V trimmed by 3 bases and J by 0 bases, 11 bases remained unmatched. Germline loops: CDR1 SGHRS, CDR2 YFSETQ. TCRdb called the RT-PCR reads again in MiXCR, with one record for every CDR3 protein. The sample yields more than 600,000 distinct CDR3 sequences, about 18% seen once. The data originate from a study of response to subunit inactivated influenza vaccine. V and J are TRBV5-1 and TRBJ2-3, with 9 nucleotides matching TRBD2. The receptor comes from a middle-aged man who received an inactivated influenza vaccine. This sample comprised PBMCs from blood, obtained roughly 5 days after vaccination. The CDR3 DNA is TGCGCCAGCAGCTCTAGACCACCTAGCGGGACTAGCACAGATACGCAGTATTTT. Its translation is CASSSRPPSGTSTDTQYF.